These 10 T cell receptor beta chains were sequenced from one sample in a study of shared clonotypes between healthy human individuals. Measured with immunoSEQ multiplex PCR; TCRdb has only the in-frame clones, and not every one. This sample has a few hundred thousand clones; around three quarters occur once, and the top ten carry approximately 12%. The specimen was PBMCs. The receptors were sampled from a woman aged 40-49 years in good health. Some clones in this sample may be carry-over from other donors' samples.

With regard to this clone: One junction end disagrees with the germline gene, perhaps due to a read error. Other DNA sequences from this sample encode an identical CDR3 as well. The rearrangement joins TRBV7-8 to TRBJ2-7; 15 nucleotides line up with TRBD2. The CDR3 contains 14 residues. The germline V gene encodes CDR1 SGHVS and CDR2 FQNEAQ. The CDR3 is CASSGGLAGGSLDF. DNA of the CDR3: TGTGCCAGCAGCGGGGGACTAGCGGGAGGATCACTGGACTTC.

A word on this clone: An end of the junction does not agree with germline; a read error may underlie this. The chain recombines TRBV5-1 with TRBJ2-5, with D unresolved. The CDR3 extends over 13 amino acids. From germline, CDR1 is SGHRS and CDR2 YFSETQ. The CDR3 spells CASSLDSPERPHF. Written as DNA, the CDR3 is TGCGCCAGCAGCTTGGATAGCCCCGAACGCCCCCACTTC. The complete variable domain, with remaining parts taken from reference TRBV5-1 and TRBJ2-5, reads KAGVTQTPRYLIKTRGQQVTLSCSPISGHRSVSWYQQTPGQGLQFLFEYFSETQRNKGNFPGRFSGRQFSNSRSEMNVSTLELGDSALYLCASSLDSPERPHFGPGTRLLVL.

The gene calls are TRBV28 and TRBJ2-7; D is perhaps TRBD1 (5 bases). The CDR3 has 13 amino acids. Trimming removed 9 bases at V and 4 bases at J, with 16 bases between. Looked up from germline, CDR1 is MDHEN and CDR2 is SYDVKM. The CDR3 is CASWSDTDYEQYF. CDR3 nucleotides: TGTGCCAGTTGGTCGGACACCGATTACGAGCAGTACTTC.

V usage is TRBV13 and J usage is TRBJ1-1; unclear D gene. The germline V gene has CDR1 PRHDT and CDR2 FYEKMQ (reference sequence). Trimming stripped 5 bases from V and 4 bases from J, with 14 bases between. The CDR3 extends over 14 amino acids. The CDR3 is CASSPSRTTTEAFF. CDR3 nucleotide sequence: TGTGCCAGCAGCCCCAGTAGGACCACCACTGAAGCTTTCTTT.

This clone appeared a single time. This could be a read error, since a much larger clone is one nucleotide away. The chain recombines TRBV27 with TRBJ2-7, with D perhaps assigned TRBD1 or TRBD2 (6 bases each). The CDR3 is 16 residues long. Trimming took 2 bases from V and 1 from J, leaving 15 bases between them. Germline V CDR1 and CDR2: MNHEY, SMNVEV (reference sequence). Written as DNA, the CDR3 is TGTGCCAGCAGTTTAAGGGGGGATAGGGGATCCTACGAGCAGTACTTC. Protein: CASSLRGDRGSYEQYF.

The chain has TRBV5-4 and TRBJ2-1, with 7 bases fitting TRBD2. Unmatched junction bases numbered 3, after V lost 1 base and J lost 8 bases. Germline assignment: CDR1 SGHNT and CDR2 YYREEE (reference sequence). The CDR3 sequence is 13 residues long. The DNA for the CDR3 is TGTGCCAGCAGCTTGTGGGCGGGGGATGAGCAGTTCTTC. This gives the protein CASSLWAGDEQFF.

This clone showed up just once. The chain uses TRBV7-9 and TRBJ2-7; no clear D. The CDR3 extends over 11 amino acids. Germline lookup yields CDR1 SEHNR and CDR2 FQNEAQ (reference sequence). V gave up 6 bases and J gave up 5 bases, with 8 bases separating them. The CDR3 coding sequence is TGTGCCAGCAGTTTGACCAACGAGCAGTACTTC. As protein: CASSLTNEQYF.

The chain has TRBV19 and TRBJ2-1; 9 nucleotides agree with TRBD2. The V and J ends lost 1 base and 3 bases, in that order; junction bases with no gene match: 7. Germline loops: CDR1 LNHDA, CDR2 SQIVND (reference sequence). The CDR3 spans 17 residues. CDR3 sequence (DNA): TGTGCCAGTAGTATAGGCCGACTAGCGGCGTTCTACAATGAGCAGTTCTTC. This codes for CASSIGRLAAFYNEQFF.

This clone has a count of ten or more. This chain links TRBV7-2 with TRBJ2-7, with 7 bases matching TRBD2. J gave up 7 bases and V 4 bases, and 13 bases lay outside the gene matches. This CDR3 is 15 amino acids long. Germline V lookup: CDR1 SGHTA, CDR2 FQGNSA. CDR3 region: CASSSDGTMVGEQYF. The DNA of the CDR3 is TGTGCCAGCAGCTCCGACGGGACTATGGTAGGAGAGCAGTACTTC. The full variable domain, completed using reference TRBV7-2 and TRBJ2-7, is GAGVSQSPSNKVTEKGKDVELRCDPISGHTALYWYRQSLGQGLEFLIYFQGNSAPDKSGLPSDRFSAERTGGSVSTLTIQRTQQEDSAVYLCASSSDGTMVGEQYFGPGTRLTVT.

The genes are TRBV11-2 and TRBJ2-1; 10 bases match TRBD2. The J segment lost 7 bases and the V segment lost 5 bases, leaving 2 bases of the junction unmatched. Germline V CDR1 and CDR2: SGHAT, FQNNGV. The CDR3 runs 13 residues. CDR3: CASSKGLANEQFF. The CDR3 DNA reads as TGTGCCAGCAGCAAGGGACTAGCGAATGAGCAGTTCTTC.